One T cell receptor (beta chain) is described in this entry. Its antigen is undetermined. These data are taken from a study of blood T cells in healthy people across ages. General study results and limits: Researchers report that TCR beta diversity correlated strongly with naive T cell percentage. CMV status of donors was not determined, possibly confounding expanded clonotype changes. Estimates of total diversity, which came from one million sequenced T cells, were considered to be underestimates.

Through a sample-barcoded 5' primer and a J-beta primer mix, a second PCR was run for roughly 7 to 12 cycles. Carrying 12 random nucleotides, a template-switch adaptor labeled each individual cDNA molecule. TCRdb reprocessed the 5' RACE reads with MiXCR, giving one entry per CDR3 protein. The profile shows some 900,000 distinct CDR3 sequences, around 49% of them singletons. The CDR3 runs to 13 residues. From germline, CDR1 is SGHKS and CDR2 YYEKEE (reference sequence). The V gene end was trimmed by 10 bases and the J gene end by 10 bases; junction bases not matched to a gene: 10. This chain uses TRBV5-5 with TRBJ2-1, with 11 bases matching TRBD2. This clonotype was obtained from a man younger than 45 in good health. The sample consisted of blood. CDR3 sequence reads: CAFGTSGGREQFF. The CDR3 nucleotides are TGTGCCTTCGGGACTAGCGGAGGCAGGGAGCAGTTCTTC.